The T cell receptor (beta chain) under discussion was sequenced for a study of identifying expanded T cells in peripheral blood. Healthy donors had no documented immune events, such as infections, while sampled. Study-level points and caveats: Two-week clone count variance significantly increased as total template count grew. Differentially abundant clones: around 1.2 between replicates, 16.4 at around 15 days, 19 to 20 at four.

To note about this clone: Its specificity is unknown.

Sequencing was performed with immunoSEQ multiplex PCR; in TCRdb, only in-frame clones are kept and a portion is missing. This sample has about 100,000 clones; over 80% occur once, and the top ten carry approximately 5.7%. Germline-derived CDR1 and CDR2 are MGHDK and SYGVNS. This CDR3 is 16 amino acids long. Trimming removed 5 bases from V and 4 bases from J; junction bases left unmatched: 10. The source material was blood. The V gene is TRBV25-1, the J gene TRBJ2-2, with 7 nucleotides matching TRBD2. The sequence derives from a person aged 18-69 years in good health. In DNA, the CDR3 is TGTGCCAGCAGTCGGGGCAGGGAGGGTGGCACCGGGGAGCTGTTTTTT. Protein sequence: CASSRGREGGTGELFF.